This T cell receptor beta chain was obtained from a study of blood T cell repertoires in COVID-19 (TCRdb year 2020). About the full investigation: Samples covering the acute and convalescent phases of COVID-19 were provided by collaborators in the United States, Italy and Spain. The material from the prospective study consisted of cDNA or gDNA derived from T cells, B-cell-depleted T cells, or PBMCs. Subjects who had been exposed to COVID-19, were actively infected with it, or had recovered from it provided the deeply sampled blood TCRbeta repertoires that made up the dataset. The repertoires were released in a freely available public database meant as a resource for research on the immune response to SARS-CoV-2. Samples came from the ongoing ImmuneRACE study (first 160 participants) plus 1,254 subjects from 6 global collaborators. Sample metadata almost always included a de-identified subject ID, COVID-19 status, age in years and sex. Where available, HLA class I and class II types were obtained from metadata supplied by the sample provider rather than from assay-based typing.

TCRbeta CDR3 regions were amplified from genomic DNA by means of the immunoSEQ Assay, a bias-controlled multiplex PCR. The paper's processing steps were these. The number of nucleated cells in each sample was estimated by amplification of reference gene primers within the assay. Sequence reads were collapsed and filtered to measure the absolute abundance of every unique TCRbeta CDR3 rearrangement. For each sample, productive Simpson clonality was calculated as the square root of Simpson's diversity index over productive rearrangements. Sourced from immuneACCESS, this table was stored by TCRdb with only in-frame sequences that have V and J called. A share of the clones is absent; for the studies checked, an unresolved V gene accounts for under half, and the remainder has no known explanation. V and J calls and clone size are as listed in that table; D and trimming were resolved from the DNA. The sample records under 150,000 clones, roughly 90% of which are singletons. Over 2% of the sample is held by the ten biggest clonotypes.

Each collaborating institution followed its own protocols to collect whole blood in K2EDTA tubes. For TCRbeta analysis, collaborators shipped samples in one of three forms: frozen whole blood, isolated PBMCs, or DNA extracted from either of those sample types. Paper-wide results and their limitations: The quantity of clinical and demographic metadata differed by source and by participant and was supplied without curation.

Via the germline V gene, CDR1 is SQVTM and CDR2 ANQGSEA. The V end loses 3 bases and the J end loses 1 base, and a stretch of 10 bases separates them. The CDR3 goes from the cysteine to the phenylalanine over 14 residues. Only the CDR3 portion is preserved as DNA: 42 bases, with reading frame beginning at the first base. As for this clone: No cognate antigen has been identified for it. Within one base of it there is no much larger clone, and no base qualities were kept.

The clonotype was recovered from a human donor in a cohort sampled during active COVID-19. Recombination connected TRBV29-1 to TRBJ2-1; TRBD2 is possibly the D segment (6 matching bases). The sample was peripheral blood. DNA sequence: TGCAGCGTTGATTCCCGGGGGTCCTACAATGAGCAGTTCTTC. The encoded protein is CSVDSRGSYNEQFF.